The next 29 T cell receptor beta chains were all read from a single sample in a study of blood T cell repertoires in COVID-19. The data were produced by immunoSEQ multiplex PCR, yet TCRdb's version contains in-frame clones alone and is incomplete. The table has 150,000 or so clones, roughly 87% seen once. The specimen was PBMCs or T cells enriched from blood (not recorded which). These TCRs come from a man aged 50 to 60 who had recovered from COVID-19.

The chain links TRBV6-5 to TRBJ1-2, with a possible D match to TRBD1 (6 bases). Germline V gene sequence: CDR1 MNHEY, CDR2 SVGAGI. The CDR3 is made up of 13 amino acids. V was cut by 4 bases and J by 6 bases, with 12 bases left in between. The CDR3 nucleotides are TGTGCCAGCAGTTCCCGGGACATGCATGGCTACACCTTC. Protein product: CASSSRDMHGYTF.

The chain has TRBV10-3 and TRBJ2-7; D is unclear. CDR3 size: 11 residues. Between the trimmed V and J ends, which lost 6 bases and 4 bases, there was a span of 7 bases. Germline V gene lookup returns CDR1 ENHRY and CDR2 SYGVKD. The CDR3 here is CAISSPYEQYF. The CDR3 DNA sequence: TGTGCCATCAGCTCCCCTTACGAGCAGTACTTC.

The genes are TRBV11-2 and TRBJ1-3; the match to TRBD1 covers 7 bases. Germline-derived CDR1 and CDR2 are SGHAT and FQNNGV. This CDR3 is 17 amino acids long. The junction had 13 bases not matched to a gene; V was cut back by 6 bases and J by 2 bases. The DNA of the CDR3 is TGTGCCAGCAGGCCCGCCTGGGACACAGGGGCTGGAAACACCATATATTTT. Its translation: CASRPAWDTGAGNTIYF.

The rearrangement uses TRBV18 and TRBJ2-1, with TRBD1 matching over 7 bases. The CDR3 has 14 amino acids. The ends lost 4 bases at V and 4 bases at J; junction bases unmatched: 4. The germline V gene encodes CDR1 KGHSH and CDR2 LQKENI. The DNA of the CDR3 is TGTGCCAGCTCACGGGACAGTTCTTACAATGAGCAGTTCTTC. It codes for CASSRDSSYNEQFF.

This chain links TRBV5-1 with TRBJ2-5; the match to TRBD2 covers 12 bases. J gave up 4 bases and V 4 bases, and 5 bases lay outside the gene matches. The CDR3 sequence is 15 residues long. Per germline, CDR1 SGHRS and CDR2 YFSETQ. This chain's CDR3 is CASSGLAGGSETQYF. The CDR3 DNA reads TGCGCCAGCAGCGGGCTAGCGGGAGGGTCAGAGACCCAGTACTTC. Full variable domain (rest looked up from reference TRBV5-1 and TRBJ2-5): KAGVTQTPRYLIKTRGQQVTLSCSPISGHRSVSWYQQTPGQGLQFLFEYFSETQRNKGNFPGRFSGRQFSNSRSEMNVSTLELGDSALYLCASSGLAGGSETQYFGPGTRLLVL.

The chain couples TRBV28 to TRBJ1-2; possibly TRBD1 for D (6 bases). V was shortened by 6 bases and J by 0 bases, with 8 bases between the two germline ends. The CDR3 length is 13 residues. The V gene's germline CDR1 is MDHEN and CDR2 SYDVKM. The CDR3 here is CASRRTANYGYTF. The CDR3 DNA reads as TGTGCCAGCAGACGGACAGCTAACTATGGCTACACCTTC.

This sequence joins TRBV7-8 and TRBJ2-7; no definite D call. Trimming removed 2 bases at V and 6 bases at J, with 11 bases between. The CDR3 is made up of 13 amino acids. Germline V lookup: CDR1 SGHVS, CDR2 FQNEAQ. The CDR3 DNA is TGTGCCAGCAGCTTAAGGCAGGAAGGCGAGCAGTACTTC. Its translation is CASSLRQEGEQYF.

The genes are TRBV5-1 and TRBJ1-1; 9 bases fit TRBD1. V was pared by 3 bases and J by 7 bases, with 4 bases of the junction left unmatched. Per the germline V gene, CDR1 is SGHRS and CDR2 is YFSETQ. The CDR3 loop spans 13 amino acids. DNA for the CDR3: TGCGCCAGCAGCTGGACAGGGGAGTATGAAGCTTTCTTT. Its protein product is CASSWTGEYEAFF.

The CDR3 DNA follows: TGTGCCAGCAGCCCCTCGGGGGGCAATCAGCCCCAGCATTTT. It is translated as CASSPSGGNQPQHF. The rearrangement uses TRBV7-3 and TRBJ1-5, with D possibly being TRBD1 (5 bases). Trimming left V 5 bases short and J 2 bases short, with 10 bases between. The CDR3 extends over 14 amino acids. Germline loops: CDR1 SGHTA, CDR2 FQGTGA.

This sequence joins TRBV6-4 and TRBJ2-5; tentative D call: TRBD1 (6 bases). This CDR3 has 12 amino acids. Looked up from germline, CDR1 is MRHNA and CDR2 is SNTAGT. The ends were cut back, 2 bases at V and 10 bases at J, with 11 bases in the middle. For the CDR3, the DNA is TGTGCCAGCAGTGACCTACAGGGAATCCAGTACTTC. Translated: CASSDLQGIQYF.

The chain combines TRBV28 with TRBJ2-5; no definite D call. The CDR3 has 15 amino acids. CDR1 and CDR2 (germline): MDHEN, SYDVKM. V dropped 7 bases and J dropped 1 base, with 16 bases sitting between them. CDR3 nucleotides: TGTGCCAGCACCCTAGGTCGGATAGGCCAAGAGACCCAGTACTTC. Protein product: CASTLGRIGQETQYF.

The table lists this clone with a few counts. DNA of the CDR3: TGTGCCAGCAGTGAATCACAGGGGAGCACAGATACGCAGTATTTT. Protein sequence: CASSESQGSTDTQYF. V is TRBV6-1 and J is TRBJ2-3; 7 nucleotides match TRBD1. V lost 2 bases to trimming and J lost 0 bases; unmatched junction nucleotides: 2. This CDR3 is 15 amino acids long. Germline CDR1 reads MNHNS; CDR2 reads SASEGT.

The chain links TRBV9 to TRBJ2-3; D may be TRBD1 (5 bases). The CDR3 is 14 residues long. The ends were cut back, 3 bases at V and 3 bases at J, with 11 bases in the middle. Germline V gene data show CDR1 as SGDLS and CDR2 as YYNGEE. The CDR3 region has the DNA TGTGCCAGCAGCGATCAGGGTTCGACAGATACGCAGTATTTT. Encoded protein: CASSDQGSTDTQYF.

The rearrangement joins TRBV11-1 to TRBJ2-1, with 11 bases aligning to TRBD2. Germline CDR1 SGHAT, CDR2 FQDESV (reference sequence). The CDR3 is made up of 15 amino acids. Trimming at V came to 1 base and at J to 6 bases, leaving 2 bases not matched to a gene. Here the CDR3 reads CASSLGLAGSNEQFF. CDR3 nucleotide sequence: TGTGCCAGCAGCTTAGGACTAGCGGGAAGCAATGAGCAGTTCTTC.

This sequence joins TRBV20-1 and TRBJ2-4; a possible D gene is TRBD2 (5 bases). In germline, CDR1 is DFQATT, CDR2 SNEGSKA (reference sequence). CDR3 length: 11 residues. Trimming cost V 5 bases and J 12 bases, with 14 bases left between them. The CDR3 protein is CSAPRSGNQYF. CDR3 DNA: TGCAGTGCTCCCCGGTCGGGGAATCAGTACTTC.

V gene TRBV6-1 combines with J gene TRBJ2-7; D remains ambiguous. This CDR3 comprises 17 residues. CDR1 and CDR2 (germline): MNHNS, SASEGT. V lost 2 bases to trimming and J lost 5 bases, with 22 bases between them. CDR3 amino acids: CASSERPSHWAIDEQYF. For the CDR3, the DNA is TGTGCCAGCAGTGAACGCCCCTCCCATTGGGCGATAGACGAGCAGTACTTC.

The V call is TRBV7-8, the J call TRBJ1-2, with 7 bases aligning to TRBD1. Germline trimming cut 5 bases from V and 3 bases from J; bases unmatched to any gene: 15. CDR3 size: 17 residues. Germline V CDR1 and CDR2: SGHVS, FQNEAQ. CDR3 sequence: CASSPEPLGGADYGYTF. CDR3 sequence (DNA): TGTGCCAGCAGCCCGGAACCCCTAGGGGGCGCAGACTATGGCTACACCTTC.

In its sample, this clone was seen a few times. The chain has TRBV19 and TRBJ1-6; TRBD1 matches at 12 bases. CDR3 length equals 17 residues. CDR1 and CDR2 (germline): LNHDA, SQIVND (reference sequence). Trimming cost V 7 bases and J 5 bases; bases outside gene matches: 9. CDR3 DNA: TGTGCCAGTACTCAACTCGGGGACAGGGGGCATAATTCACCCCTCCACTTT. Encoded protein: CASTQLGDRGHNSPLHF. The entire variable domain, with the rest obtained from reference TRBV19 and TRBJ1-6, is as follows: DGGITQSPKYLFRKEGQNVTLSCEQNLNHDAMYWYRQDPGQGLRLIYYSQIVNDFQKGDIAEGYSVSREKKESFPLTVTSAQKNPTAFYLCASTQLGDRGHNSPLHFGNGTRLTVT.

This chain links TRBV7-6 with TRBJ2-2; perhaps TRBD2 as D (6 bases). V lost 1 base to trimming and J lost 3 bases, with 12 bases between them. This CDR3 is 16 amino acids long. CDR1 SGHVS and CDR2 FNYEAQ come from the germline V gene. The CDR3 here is CASSLVVGLYTGELFF. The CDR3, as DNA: TGTGCCAGCAGCTTAGTAGTGGGACTCTACACCGGGGAGCTGTTTTTT.

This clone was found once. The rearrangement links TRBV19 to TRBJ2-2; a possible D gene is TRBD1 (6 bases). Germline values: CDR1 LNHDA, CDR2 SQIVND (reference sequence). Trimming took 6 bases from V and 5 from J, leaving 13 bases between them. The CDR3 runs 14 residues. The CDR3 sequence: CASRETGSTGELFF. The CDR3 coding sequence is TGTGCCAGTAGGGAGACAGGTTCGACCGGGGAGCTGTTTTTT.

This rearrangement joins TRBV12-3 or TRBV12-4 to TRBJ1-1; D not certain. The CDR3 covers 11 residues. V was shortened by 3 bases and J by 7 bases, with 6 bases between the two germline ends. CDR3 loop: CASSFPGEAFF. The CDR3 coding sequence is TGTGCCAGCAGTTTCCCGGGTGAAGCTTTCTTT.

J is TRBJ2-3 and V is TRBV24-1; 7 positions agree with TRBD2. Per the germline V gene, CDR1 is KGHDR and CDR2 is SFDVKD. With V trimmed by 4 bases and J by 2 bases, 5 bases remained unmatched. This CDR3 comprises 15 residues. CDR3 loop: CATSDPREPTDTQYF. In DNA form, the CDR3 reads TGTGCCACCAGTGACCCGCGGGAGCCCACAGATACGCAGTATTTT.

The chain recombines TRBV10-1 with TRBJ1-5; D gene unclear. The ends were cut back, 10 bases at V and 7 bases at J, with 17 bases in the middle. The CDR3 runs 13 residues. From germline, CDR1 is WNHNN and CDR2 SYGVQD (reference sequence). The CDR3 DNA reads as TGCGCCACGTCCGAAAACAGCCAGCAGCCCCAGCATTTT. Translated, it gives CATSENSQQPQHF.

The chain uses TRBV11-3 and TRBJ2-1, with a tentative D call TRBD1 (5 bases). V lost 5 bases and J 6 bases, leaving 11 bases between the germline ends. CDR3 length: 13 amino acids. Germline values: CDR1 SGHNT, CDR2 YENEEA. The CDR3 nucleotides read TGTGCCAGCAGCCCCAGGGAAGGCAATGAGCAGTTCTTC. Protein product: CASSPREGNEQFF.

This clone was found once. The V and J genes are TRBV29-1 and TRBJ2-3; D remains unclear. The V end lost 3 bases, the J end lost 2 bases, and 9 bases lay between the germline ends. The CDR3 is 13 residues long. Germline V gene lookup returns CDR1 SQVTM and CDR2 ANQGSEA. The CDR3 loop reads CSVELTTTDTQYF. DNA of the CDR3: TGCAGCGTTGAGCTAACCACCACAGATACGCAGTATTTT.

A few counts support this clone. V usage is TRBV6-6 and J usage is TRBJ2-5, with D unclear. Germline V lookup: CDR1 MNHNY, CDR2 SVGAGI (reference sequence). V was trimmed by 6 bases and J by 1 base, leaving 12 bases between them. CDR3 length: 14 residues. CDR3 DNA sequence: TGTGCCAGCAGCCCTCAGGTGACCCAAGAGACCCAGTACTTC. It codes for CASSPQVTQETQYF.

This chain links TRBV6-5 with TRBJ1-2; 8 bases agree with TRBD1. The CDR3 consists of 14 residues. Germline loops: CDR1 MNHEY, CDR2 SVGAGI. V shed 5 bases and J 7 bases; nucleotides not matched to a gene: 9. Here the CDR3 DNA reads TGTGCCAGCAGTCCGACAGGGGTTTTCTCTGGCTACACCTTC. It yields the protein CASSPTGVFSGYTF.

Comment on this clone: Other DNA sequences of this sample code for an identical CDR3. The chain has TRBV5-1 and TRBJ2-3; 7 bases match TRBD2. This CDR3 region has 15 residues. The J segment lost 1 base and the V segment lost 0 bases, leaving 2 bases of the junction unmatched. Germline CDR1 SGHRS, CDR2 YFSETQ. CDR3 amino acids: CASSLGLAGTDTQYF. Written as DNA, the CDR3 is TGCGCCAGCAGCTTGGGCCTAGCGGGCACAGATACGCAGTATTTT. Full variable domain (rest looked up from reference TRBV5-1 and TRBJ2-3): KAGVTQTPRYLIKTRGQQVTLSCSPISGHRSVSWYQQTPGQGLQFLFEYFSETQRNKGNFPGRFSGRQFSNSRSEMNVSTLELGDSALYLCASSLGLAGTDTQYFGPGTRLTVL.

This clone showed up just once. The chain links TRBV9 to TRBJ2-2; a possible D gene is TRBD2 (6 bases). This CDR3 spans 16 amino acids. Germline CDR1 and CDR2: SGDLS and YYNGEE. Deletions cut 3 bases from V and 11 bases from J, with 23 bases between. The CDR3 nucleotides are TGTGCCAGCAGCGGTGGCCCGGAGTTCGTGGGGGGAGAGCTGTTTTTT. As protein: CASSGGPEFVGGELFF. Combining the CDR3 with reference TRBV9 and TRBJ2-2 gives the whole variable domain DSGVTQTPKHLITATGQRVTLRCSPRSGDLSVYWYQQSLDQGLQFLIQYYNGEERAKGNILERFSAQQFPDLHSELNLSSLELGDSALYFCASSGGPEFVGGELFFGEGSRLTVL.